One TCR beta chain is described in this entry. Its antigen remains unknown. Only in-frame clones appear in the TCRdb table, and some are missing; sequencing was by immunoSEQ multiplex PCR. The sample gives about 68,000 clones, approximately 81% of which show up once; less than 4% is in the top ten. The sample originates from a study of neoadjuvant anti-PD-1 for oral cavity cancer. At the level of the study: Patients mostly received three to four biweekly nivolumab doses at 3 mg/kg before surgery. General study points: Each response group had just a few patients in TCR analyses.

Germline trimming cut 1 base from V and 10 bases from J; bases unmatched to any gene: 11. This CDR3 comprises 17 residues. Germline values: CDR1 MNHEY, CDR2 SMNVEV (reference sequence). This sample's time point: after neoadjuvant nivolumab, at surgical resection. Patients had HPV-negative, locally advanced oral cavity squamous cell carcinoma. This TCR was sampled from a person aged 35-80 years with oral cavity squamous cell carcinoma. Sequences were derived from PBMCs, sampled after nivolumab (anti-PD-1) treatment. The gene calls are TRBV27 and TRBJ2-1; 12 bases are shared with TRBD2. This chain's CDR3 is CASSLYAATSGSYEQFF. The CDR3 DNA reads TGTGCCAGCAGTTTATATGCAGCGACTAGCGGGAGCTACGAGCAGTTCTTC.